The clone carrying this T cell receptor (beta chain) was observed a few times. This entry is derived from a study of blood T cell repertoires in COVID-19. Symptom resolution, clearance, or two negative PCRs marked donors in Cohort 3 as recovered. Authors' methods: Quantification of nucleated cells was approximated via reference gene primer amplification. The data were produced by immunoSEQ multiplex PCR, yet TCRdb's version contains in-frame clones alone and is incomplete. D and trimming were read from the DNA, whereas the V and J calls and clone size are those reported in that table. The top ten hold approximately 1.2% of the sample, which has fewer than 300,000 clones, around nine tenths seen once. Germline lookup yields CDR1 SEHNR and CDR2 FQNEAQ (reference sequence). V lost 6 bases to trimming and J lost 2 bases, with 10 bases between them. This CDR3 spans 13 amino acids.

The chain couples TRBV7-9 to TRBJ2-5, with D perhaps matching TRBD1 (5 bases). The clonotype was recovered from a woman in her twenties or thirties who had recovered from COVID-19. The sample comprised PBMCs or T cells enriched from blood (not recorded which). CDR3 residues: CASRRDRQETQYF. The DNA for the CDR3 is TGTGCCAGCAGGCGCGACAGACAAGAGACCCAGTACTTC.